These T cell receptor beta chains were read from a single sample in a study of shared clonotypes between healthy human individuals. Some clones are missing from TCRdb's copy, which holds only in-frame ones; the method was immunoSEQ multiplex PCR. The sample carries over a million clones, 60% to 80% recorded once. Sequencing used memory CD4+ T cells sorted from blood. These TCRs come from a man aged 18 to 30 in good health. Each CDR3 is given with its conserved first and last residue. The order of the fields is CDR3 protein, CDR3 DNA, CDR3 length, V gene, J gene, clone size, D gene. A D gene is named only where the DNA matches it firmly. Size values are once, few and many counts, or a class for expanded clones, and some rows have none.

CDR3aa: CASSPGTGGGEQYF; CDR3nt: TGTGCTAGCAGCCCCGGGACAGGGGGAGGAGAGCAGTACTTC; len: 14; v_gene: TRBV7-7; j_gene: TRBJ2-7; abundance: once; d_gene: TRBD1
CDR3aa: CASRRGTSGEETQYF; CDR3nt: TGTGCCAGCAGAAGGGGGACTAGCGGGGAAGAGACCCAGTACTTC; len: 15; v_gene: TRBV2; j_gene: TRBJ2-5; abundance: -; d_gene: TRBD2
CDR3aa: CASHGPGNQPQHF; CDR3nt: TGTGCGAGCCACGGGCCGGGCAATCAGCCCCAGCATTTT; len: 13; v_gene: TRBV7-2; j_gene: TRBJ1-5; abundance: -; d_gene: -
CDR3aa: CASSGGQSGSAEAFF; CDR3nt: TGTGCCAGTAGTGGGGGACAGTCAGGGTCGGCTGAAGCTTTCTTT; len: 15; v_gene: TRBV19; j_gene: TRBJ1-1; abundance: -; d_gene: TRBD1
CDR3aa: CSVALDGSSYEQYF; CDR3nt: TGCAGCGTTGCCTTGGACGGGAGCTCCTACGAGCAGTACTTC; len: 14; v_gene: TRBV29-1; j_gene: TRBJ2-7; abundance: -; d_gene: -
CDR3aa: CASSVQVADTQYF; CDR3nt: TGTGCCAGCAGCGTCCAGGTGGCAGATACGCAGTATTTT; len: 13; v_gene: TRBV9; j_gene: TRBJ2-3; abundance: -; d_gene: -
CDR3aa: CASTLTGQFQETQYF; CDR3nt: TGTGCCAGCACCTTGACAGGGCAATTCCAAGAGACCCAGTACTTC; len: 15; v_gene: TRBV5-5; j_gene: TRBJ2-5; abundance: -; d_gene: TRBD1
CDR3aa: CASSYGRNQRAEQYF; CDR3nt: TGTGCCAGCAGTTATGGGAGGAATCAAAGGGCCGAGCAGTACTTC; len: 15; v_gene: TRBV9; j_gene: TRBJ2-7; abundance: few; d_gene: -
CDR3aa: CASSRLQELTKSGQRPDF; CDR3nt: TGTGCCAGCAGTCGTTTGCAAGAACTGACAAAGTCGGGCCAACGTCCTGACTTC; len: 18; v_gene: TRBV25-1; j_gene: TRBJ2-6; abundance: -; d_gene: -
CDR3aa: CASSLERQNYGYTF; CDR3nt: TGTGCCAGCAGCTTAGAGCGGCAGAACTATGGCTACACCTTC; len: 14; v_gene: TRBV7-2; j_gene: TRBJ1-2; abundance: -; d_gene: -
CDR3aa: CAYTGLAESSYEQYF; CDR3nt: TGTGCCTACACGGGACTAGCGGAGAGCTCCTACGAGCAGTACTTC; len: 15; v_gene: TRBV30; j_gene: TRBJ2-7; abundance: -; d_gene: TRBD2
CDR3aa: CASSSQPGVAGGPETQYF; CDR3nt: TGTGCCAGCAGCTCGCAACCTGGGGTTGCGGGAGGGCCTGAGACCCAGTACTTC; len: 18; v_gene: TRBV7-8; j_gene: TRBJ2-5; abundance: -; d_gene: TRBD2
CDR3aa: CASSIGTAYEQYF; CDR3nt: TGTGCCAGCAGTATTGGGACGGCCTACGAGCAGTACTTC; len: 13; v_gene: TRBV28; j_gene: TRBJ2-7; abundance: -; d_gene: -
CDR3aa: CASSLVKGAYGYTF; CDR3nt: TGTGCCAGCAGTTTAGTTAAGGGGGCCTATGGCTACACCTTC; len: 14; v_gene: TRBV28; j_gene: TRBJ1-2; abundance: -; d_gene: TRBD1
CDR3aa: CASSDRGTGELFF; CDR3nt: TGCGCCAGCAGTGATCGAGGCACCGGGGAGCTGTTTTTT; len: 13; v_gene: TRBV10-2; j_gene: TRBJ2-2; abundance: few; d_gene: -
CDR3aa: CASSELVHSYNEQFF; CDR3nt: TGTGCCAGCAGTGAACTTGTCCACTCCTACAATGAGCAGTTCTTC; len: 15; v_gene: TRBV6-1; j_gene: TRBJ2-1; abundance: -; d_gene: -
CDR3aa: CASRINEKLFF; CDR3nt: TGTGCCAGCAGAATAAATGAAAAACTGTTTTTT; len: 11; v_gene: TRBV6-6; j_gene: TRBJ1-4; abundance: once; d_gene: -
CDR3aa: CASSVGQTGGETQYF; CDR3nt: TGCGCCAGCAGCGTGGGACAGACGGGTGGGGAGACCCAGTACTTC; len: 15; v_gene: TRBV5-1; j_gene: TRBJ2-5; abundance: -; d_gene: TRBD1
CDR3aa: CASTSDRGYGYTF; CDR3nt: TGTGCCAGCACCTCGGACAGGGGATATGGCTACACCTTC; len: 13; v_gene: TRBV25-1; j_gene: TRBJ1-2; abundance: -; d_gene: TRBD1
CDR3aa: CASSKKGTYYGYTF; CDR3nt: TGTGCCAGCAGCAAAAAAGGGACTTACTATGGCTACACCTTC; len: 14; v_gene: TRBV21-1; j_gene: TRBJ1-2; abundance: -; d_gene: -
CDR3aa: CASSETGTGAYGYTF; CDR3nt: TGTGCCAGCAGCGAAACGGGGACAGGGGCCTATGGCTACACCTTC; len: 15; v_gene: TRBV7-9; j_gene: TRBJ1-2; abundance: -; d_gene: TRBD1
CDR3aa: CASSSARGMEYGYTF; CDR3nt: TGTGCCAGCAGCTCGGCGAGGGGCATGGAGTATGGCTACACCTTC; len: 15; v_gene: TRBV5-5; j_gene: TRBJ1-2; abundance: -; d_gene: -
CDR3aa: CASSVSGTSDEQYF; CDR3nt: TGTGCCAGCAGCGTTTCCGGGACTAGTGACGAGCAGTACTTC; len: 14; v_gene: TRBV7-9; j_gene: TRBJ2-7; abundance: -; d_gene: TRBD2
CDR3aa: CAWSNRGDTEAFF; CDR3nt: TGTGCCTGGAGTAACAGGGGGGACACTGAAGCTTTCTTT; len: 13; v_gene: TRBV30; j_gene: TRBJ1-1; abundance: few; d_gene: TRBD1
CDR3aa: CASSEVGGQNTEAFF; CDR3nt: TGTGCCAGCAGTGAAGTAGGGGGACAGAACACTGAAGCTTTCTTT; len: 15; v_gene: TRBV6-1; j_gene: TRBJ1-1; abundance: -; d_gene: -
CDR3aa: CASSYRVWTEAFF; CDR3nt: TGTGCCAGTAGTTACAGGGTTTGGACTGAAGCTTTCTTT; len: 13; v_gene: TRBV19; j_gene: TRBJ1-1; abundance: -; d_gene: -
CDR3aa: CASSIVGVAAFF; CDR3nt: TGTGCCAGTAGTATAGTGGGGGTTGCGGCTTTCTTT; len: 12; v_gene: TRBV19; j_gene: TRBJ1-1; abundance: -; d_gene: -
CDR3aa: CAISSSQGLGRTEAFF; CDR3nt: TGTGCCATCAGCTCGTCGCAGGGCCTCGGCCGAACTGAAGCTTTCTTT; len: 16; v_gene: TRBV10-3; j_gene: TRBJ1-1; abundance: -; d_gene: -
CDR3aa: CASIAQGARGANVLTF; CDR3nt: TGTGCCAGCATCGCACAGGGGGCGCGTGGGGCCAACGTCCTGACTTTC; len: 16; v_gene: TRBV28; j_gene: TRBJ2-6; abundance: -; d_gene: TRBD1
CDR3aa: CASSTTRSYEQYF; CDR3nt: TGTGCCAGCAGTACGACCAGGTCATACGAGCAGTACTTC; len: 13; v_gene: TRBV2; j_gene: TRBJ2-7; abundance: -; d_gene: -